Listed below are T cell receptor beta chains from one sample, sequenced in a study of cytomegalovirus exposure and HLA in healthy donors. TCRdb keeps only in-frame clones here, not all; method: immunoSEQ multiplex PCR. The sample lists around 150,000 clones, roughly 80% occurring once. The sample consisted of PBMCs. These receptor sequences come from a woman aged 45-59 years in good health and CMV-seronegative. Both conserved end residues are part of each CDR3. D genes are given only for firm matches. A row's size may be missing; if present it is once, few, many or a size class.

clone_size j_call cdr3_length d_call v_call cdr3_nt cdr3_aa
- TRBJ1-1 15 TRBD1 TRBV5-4 TGTGCCAGCAGCACCACAGGGGGCACGAACACTGAAGCTTTCTTT CASSTTGGTNTEAFF
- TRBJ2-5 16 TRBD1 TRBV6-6 TGTGCCAGCAGTGTCGGGGACAGAACGTTTCAAGAGACCCAGTACTTC CASSVGDRTFQETQYF
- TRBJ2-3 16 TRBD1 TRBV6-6 TGTGCCAGCAGTCCCACCCGGACAGGGCCCACAGATACGCAGTATTTT CASSPTRTGPTDTQYF
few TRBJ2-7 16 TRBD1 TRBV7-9 TGTGCCAGCAGCTTAGCGTTTGGGACAGCCACCTACGAGCAGTACTTC CASSLAFGTATYEQYF
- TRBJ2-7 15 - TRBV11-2 TGTGCCAGCCAGGGGAATTTTTTGCCTAGCTTCGAGCAGTACTTC CASQGNFLPSFEQYF
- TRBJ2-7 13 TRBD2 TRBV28 TGTGCCAGCAGTTTGATATACTCGGGGGGAGTTGACTTC CASSLIYSGGVDF
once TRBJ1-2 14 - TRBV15 TGTGCCACCAGCAGAGTAGATCTGGACTATGGCTACACCTTC CATSRVDLDYGYTF
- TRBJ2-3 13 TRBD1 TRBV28 TGTGCCAGTTTTCAGGGGGCCCCAGATACGCAGTATTTT CASFQGAPDTQYF
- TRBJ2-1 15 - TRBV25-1 TGTGCCAGCAGTCTTACAGGGAGCTCCTACAATGAGCAGTTCTTC CASSLTGSSYNEQFF
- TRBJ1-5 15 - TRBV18 TGTGCCAGCTCAGCGACAGGCGATGGCAATCAGCCCCAGCATTTT CASSATGDGNQPQHF
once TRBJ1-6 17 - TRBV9 TGTGCCAGCAGCGTAGAAGTTTCGGGCAGGGCTAATTCACCCCTCCACTTT CASSVEVSGRANSPLHF
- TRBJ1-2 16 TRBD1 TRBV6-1 TGTGCCAGCAGTGAGCCGGGACAGGGTTACTTATATGGCTACACCTTC CASSEPGQGYLYGYTF
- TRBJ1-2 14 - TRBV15 TGTGCCACCAGCAGAGATCGACAGGATTATGGCTACACCTTC CATSRDRQDYGYTF
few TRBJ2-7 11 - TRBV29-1 TGCAGCGTTGGAAAGACAGGCGAGCAGTACTTC CSVGKTGEQYF
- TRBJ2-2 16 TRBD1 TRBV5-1 TGCGCCAGCAGCCCCCAACCGGGACAGAGCACCGGGGAGCTGTTTTTT CASSPQPGQSTGELFF
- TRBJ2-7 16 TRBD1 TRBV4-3 TGCGCCAGCAGCCGATTTACAGGGGAACGGCCCTACGAGCAGTACTTC CASSRFTGERPYEQYF
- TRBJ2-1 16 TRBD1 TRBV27 TGTGCCAGCAATGCCCCGGGACAGGGGTCATACAATGAGCAGTTCTTC CASNAPGQGSYNEQFF
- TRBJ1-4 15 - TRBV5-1 TGCGCCAGCAGCTTAGGGGGTACCGCCCTTGAAAAACTGTTTTTT CASSLGGTALEKLFF
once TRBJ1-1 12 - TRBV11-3 TGTGCCAGCAGCTTTGGTGAAAATGAGGCTTTCTTT CASSFGENEAFF
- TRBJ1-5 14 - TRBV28 TGTGCCAGGCAAGAAGAGATTAGCAATCAGCCCCAGCATTTT CARQEEISNQPQHF
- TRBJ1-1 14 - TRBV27 TGTGCCAGCAGTTTAGCGGGGCCAAACACTGAAGCTTTCTTT CASSLAGPNTEAFF
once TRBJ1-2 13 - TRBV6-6 TGTGCCATCAAAATCTCTGGGGGGGGTGGCTACACCTTC CAIKISGGGGYTF
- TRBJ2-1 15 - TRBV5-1 TGCGCCAGCAGCTTGGCGGGGAGCTCCTACAATGAGCAGTTCTTC CASSLAGSSYNEQFF
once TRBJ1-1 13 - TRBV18 TGTGCCAGCTCACCAAACGAGGACACTGAAGCTTTCTTT CASSPNEDTEAFF
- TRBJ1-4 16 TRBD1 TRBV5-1 TGCGCCAGCAGCTTGGCCTCAACAGGGGGAGATGAAAAACTGTTTTTT CASSLASTGGDEKLFF
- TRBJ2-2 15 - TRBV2 TGTGCCAGCATTTGGGACAAAGACAACACCGGGGAGCTGTTTTTT CASIWDKDNTGELFF
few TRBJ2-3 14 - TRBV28 TGTGCCAGCAGCCGGGGAGGAGGCACAGATACGCAGTATTTT CASSRGGGTDTQYF
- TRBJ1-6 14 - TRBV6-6 TGTGCCAGCAGTTACTCGTCTCAGGGATCACCCCTCCACTTT CASSYSSQGSPLHF
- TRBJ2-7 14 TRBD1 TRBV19 TGTGCCAGTAGGGCGACAGGGGGAGCCTACGAGCAGTACTTC CASRATGGAYEQYF
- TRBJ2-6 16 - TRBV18 TGTGCCAGCTCACATATGGGAGGAACCGGGGCCAACGTCCTGACTTTC CASSHMGGTGANVLTF
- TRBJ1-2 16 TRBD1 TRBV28 TGTGCCAGCACCGTCCCGGGACAGGGGAAGGCTCATGGCTACACCTTC CASTVPGQGKAHGYTF
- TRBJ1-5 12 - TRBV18 TGTGCCAGCTCCGAGGGCGTACAGCCCCAGCATTTT CASSEGVQPQHF
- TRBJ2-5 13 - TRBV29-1 TGCAGCGTTCAGGGACATTGGGAAGGGACCCAGTACTTC CSVQGHWEGTQYF
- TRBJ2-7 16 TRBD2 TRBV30 TGTGCCTGGACGCAAACTAGCGGGAGGGGATACTACGAGCAGTACTTC CAWTQTSGRGYYEQYF
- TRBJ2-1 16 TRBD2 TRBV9 TGTGCCAGCAGCGTCGGGACTAGCGGGAGGGTTTTTGAGCAGTTCTTC CASSVGTSGRVFEQFF
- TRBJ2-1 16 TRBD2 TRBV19 TGTGCCAGTAAGGGACTAGCGGGACGTCGGTACAATGAGCAGTTCTTC CASKGLAGRRYNEQFF
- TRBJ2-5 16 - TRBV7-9 TGTGCCAGCAGCTTGATGGCGGGATCATACCAAGAGACCCAGTACTTC CASSLMAGSYQETQYF
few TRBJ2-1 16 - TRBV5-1 TGCGCCAGCAGTTATCTACCCGGGATAGACTACAATGAGCAGTTCTTC CASSYLPGIDYNEQFF
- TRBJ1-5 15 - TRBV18 TGTGCCAGCTCAAGAGAAAGACAGCAGGGTCAGCCCCAGCATTTT CASSRERQQGQPQHF
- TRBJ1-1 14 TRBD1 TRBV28 TGTGCCAGCGGAGACAGGGGGCGCTGGACTGAAGCTTTCTTT CASGDRGRWTEAFF
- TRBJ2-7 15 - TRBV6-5 TGTGCCAGCAGACCCCCTAATGTGGGGCGCTACGAGCAGTACTTC CASRPPNVGRYEQYF
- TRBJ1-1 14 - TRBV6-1 TGTGCCAGCATTCTAGCTGGAGGGCCACAGGTCGCTTTCTTT CASILAGGPQVAFF
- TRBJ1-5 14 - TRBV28 TGTGCCAGCAACAGGGCATATAGCAATCAGCCCCAGCATTTT CASNRAYSNQPQHF
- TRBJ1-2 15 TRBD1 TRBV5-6 TGTGCCAGCAGCTTGCTCGAGGGGGCGAGGATTGGCTACACCTTC CASSLLEGARIGYTF
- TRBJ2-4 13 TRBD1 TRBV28 TGTGCCAGCAGCAGACAGGGCAAAAACATTCAGTACTTC CASSRQGKNIQYF
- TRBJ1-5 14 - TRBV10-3 TGTGCCATCAGTGAGACAGGGCAAAATCAGCCCCAGCATTTT CAISETGQNQPQHF
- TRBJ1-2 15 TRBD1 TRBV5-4 TGTGCCAGCAGCCCGGGACAGCTTAGGAACTATGGCTACACCTTC CASSPGQLRNYGYTF
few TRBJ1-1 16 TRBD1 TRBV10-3 TGTGCCATCAAAGGGGTCCCGGGACAGCGGAACACTGAAGCTTTCTTT CAIKGVPGQRNTEAFF
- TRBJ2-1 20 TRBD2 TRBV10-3 TGTGCCATCAGTGGAAGCGGGAGGACCCACTATAGTACCTCCTACAATGAGCAGTTCTTC CAISGSGRTHYSTSYNEQFF
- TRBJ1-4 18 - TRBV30 TGTGCCTCTGGAGAGTCAGTTCTCCCTGTAGACGCCGGTGAAAAACTGTTTTTT CASGESVLPVDAGEKLFF
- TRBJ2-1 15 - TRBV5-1 TGCGCCAGCAGCTTGCTTACGGGACAATACAATGAGCAGTTCTTC CASSLLTGQYNEQFF
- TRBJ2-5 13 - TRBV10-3 TGTGCCATCAGTGAGTACGGGTTAGAGACCCAGTACTTC CAISEYGLETQYF
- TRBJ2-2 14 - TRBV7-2 TGTGCCAGCAGCTTAGGGACACACACCGGGGAGCTGTTTTTT CASSLGTHTGELFF